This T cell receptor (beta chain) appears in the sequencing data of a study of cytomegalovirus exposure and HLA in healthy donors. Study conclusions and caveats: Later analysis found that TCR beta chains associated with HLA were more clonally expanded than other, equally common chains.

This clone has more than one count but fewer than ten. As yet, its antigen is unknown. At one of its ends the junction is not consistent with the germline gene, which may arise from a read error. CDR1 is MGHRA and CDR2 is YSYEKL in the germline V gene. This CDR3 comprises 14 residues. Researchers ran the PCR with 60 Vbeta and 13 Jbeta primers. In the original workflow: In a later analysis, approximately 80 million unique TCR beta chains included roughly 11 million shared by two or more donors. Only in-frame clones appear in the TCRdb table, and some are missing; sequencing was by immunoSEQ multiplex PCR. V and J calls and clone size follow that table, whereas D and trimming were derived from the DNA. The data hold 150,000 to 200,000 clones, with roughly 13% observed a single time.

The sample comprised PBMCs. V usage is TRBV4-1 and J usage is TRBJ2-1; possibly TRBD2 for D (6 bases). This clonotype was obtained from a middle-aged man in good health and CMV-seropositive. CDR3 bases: TGCGCCAGCAGCCAAGTTGTGCGGGGCCTCTCTTCGATCTTC. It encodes CASSQVVRGLSSIF.